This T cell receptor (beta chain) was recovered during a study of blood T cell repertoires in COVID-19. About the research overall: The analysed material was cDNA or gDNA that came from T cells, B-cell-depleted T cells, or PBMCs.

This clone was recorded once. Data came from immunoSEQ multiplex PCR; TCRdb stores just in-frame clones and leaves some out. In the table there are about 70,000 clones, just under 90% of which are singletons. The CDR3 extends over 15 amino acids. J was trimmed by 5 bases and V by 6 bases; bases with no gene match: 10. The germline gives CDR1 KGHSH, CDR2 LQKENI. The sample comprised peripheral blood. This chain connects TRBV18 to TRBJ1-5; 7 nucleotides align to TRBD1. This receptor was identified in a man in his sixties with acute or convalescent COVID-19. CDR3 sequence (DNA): TGTGCCAGCTCGCTGAACAGGGGATGGGATCAGCCCCAGCATTTT. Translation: CASSLNRGWDQPQHF.